What follows are 10 T cell receptor beta chains derived from one specimen sequenced in a study of cytomegalovirus exposure and HLA in healthy donors. This PCR relied on a set of 60 Vbeta primers and 13 Jbeta primers. The method was immunoSEQ multiplex PCR; TCRdb's version includes in-frame clones alone and lacks a portion of them. The table shows around 40,000 clones, with about 80% occurring only once. Material for sequencing was PBMCs. Receptors originate from a young man in good health and CMV-seronegative.

The V call is TRBV7-9, the J call TRBJ2-7; TRBD1 matches 10 bases. Germline CDR1 is SEHNR and CDR2 is FQNEAQ (reference sequence). This CDR3 has 18 residues. With V trimmed by 0 bases and J by 0 bases, 8 bases remained unmatched. The CDR3 spells CASSLAPGRQGASYEQYF. The CDR3 nucleotides are TGTGCCAGCAGCTTAGCGCCCGGACGACAGGGGGCCTCCTACGAGCAGTACTTC. Combining the CDR3 with reference TRBV7-9 and TRBJ2-7 gives the whole variable domain DTGVSQNPRHKITKRGQNVTFRCDPISEHNRLYWYRQTLGQGPEFLTYFQNEAQLEKSRLLSDRFSAERPKGSFSTLEIQRTEQGDSAMYLCASSLAPGRQGASYEQYFGPGTRLTVT.

V usage is TRBV7-9 and J usage is TRBJ1-4, with TRBD1 identical over 8 bases. V lost 4 bases to trimming and J lost 7 bases; unmatched junction nucleotides: 20. CDR3 size: 19 residues. Germline V lookup: CDR1 SEHNR, CDR2 FQNEAQ (reference sequence). Here the CDR3 reads CASSSPRTRTGNSGEKLFF. In DNA form, the CDR3 reads TGTGCCAGCAGCTCGCCTAGGACCCGGACAGGGAATTCGGGTGAAAAACTGTTTTTT. Complete variable domain (other parts from reference TRBV7-9 and TRBJ1-4): DTGVSQNPRHKITKRGQNVTFRCDPISEHNRLYWYRQTLGQGPEFLTYFQNEAQLEKSRLLSDRFSAERPKGSFSTLEIQRTEQGDSAMYLCASSSPRTRTGNSGEKLFFGSGTQLSVL.

The gene calls are TRBV18 and TRBJ1-1; maybe TRBD1 (5 bases). Between the trimmed V and J ends, which lost 2 bases and 12 bases, there was a span of 19 bases. Germline values: CDR1 KGHSH, CDR2 LQKENI. The CDR3 spans 14 residues. In DNA, the CDR3 is TGTGCCAGCTCACCAGTCGGCGGGGCGGGTGGGACTTTCTTT. As protein: CASSPVGGAGGTFF.

The genes are TRBV9 and TRBJ2-4; perhaps TRBD2 as D (5 bases). CDR3 length equals 12 residues. V was pared by 4 bases and J by 7 bases, with 9 bases between. Germline V gene data show CDR1 as SGDLS and CDR2 as YYNGEE. The DNA for the CDR3 is TGTGCCAGCAGCCCGGGCGGGAACATTCAGTACTTC. It translates to CASSPGGNIQYF.

This clone was counted between two and nine times. The chain has TRBV7-9 and TRBJ2-2; unclear D gene. There are 12 residues in the CDR3. Trimming shortened V by 4 bases and J by 3 bases, and 3 bases separated the two germline ends. Germline lookup yields CDR1 SEHNR and CDR2 FQNEAQ (reference sequence). CDR3 sequence (DNA): TGTGCCAGCAGCTCTGACACCGGGGAGCTGTTTTTT. Amino acids: CASSSDTGELFF.

This chain connects TRBV6-6 to TRBJ1-2, with a tentative D call TRBD1 (6 bases). CDR3 size: 14 residues. The germline V and J ends were trimmed by 2 bases and 2 bases, with 9 bases remaining between them. Germline-derived CDR1 and CDR2 are MNHNY and SVGAGI (reference sequence). In DNA, the CDR3 is TGTGCCAGCAGTTACGTGCAGGGGAACTATGGCTACACCTTC. Translating gives CASSYVQGNYGYTF.

This rearrangement joins TRBV4-3 to TRBJ2-1, with 14 bases fitting TRBD2. Losses at the gene ends were 0 bases for V and 9 bases for J; bases not matched to a gene: 4. The length of the CDR3 is 16 residues. Germline-derived CDR1 and CDR2 are LGHNA and YSLEER. Here the CDR3 reads CASSQDGTSGSFEQFF. For the CDR3, the DNA is TGCGCCAGCAGCCAAGATGGGACTAGCGGGAGTTTTGAGCAGTTCTTC.

This clone was detected a few times. The chain links TRBV7-2 to TRBJ2-3; the D is unclear. Germline-derived CDR1 and CDR2 are SGHTA and FQGNSA. Trimming cost V 5 bases and J 6 bases, with 15 bases left between them. This CDR3 is 14 amino acids long. This CDR3 is CASSPGTFFDTQYF. CDR3 DNA: TGTGCCAGCAGCCCCGGTACTTTCTTCGATACGCAGTATTTT.

This rearrangement joins TRBV28 to TRBJ2-7, with TRBD1 identical over 8 bases. CDR3 length: 14 amino acids. V was pared by 2 bases and J by 5 bases, with 5 bases of the junction left unmatched. Germline CDR1 reads MDHEN; CDR2 reads SYDVKM. The CDR3 coding sequence is TGTGCCAGCAGTTTACCGGACAGGGCCCACGAGCAGTACTTC. The encoded protein is CASSLPDRAHEQYF.

The chain links TRBV9 to TRBJ1-1, with 8 positions matching TRBD1. Germline V lookup: CDR1 SGDLS, CDR2 YYNGEE. V shed 0 bases and J 4 bases; nucleotides not matched to a gene: 11. CDR3 size: 17 residues. Here the CDR3 reads CASSVVPLQGGGTEAFF. The CDR3 coding sequence is TGTGCCAGCAGCGTAGTCCCATTACAGGGGGGAGGCACTGAAGCTTTCTTT.